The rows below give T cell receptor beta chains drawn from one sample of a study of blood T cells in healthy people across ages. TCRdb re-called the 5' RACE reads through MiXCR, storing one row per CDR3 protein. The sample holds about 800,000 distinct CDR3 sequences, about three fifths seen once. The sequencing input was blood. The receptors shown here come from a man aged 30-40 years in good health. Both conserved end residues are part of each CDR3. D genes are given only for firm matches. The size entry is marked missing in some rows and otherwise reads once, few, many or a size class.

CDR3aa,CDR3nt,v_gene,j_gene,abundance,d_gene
CAPRTGDYYEQYF,TGTGCCCCCCGGACAGGGGATTACTACGAGCAGTACTTC,TRBV10-3,TRBJ2-7,NA,TRBD1
CASSQEAGTEAFF,TGTGCCAGCAGCCAAGAGGCCGGCACTGAAGCTTTCTTT,TRBV3-1,TRBJ1-1,NA,NA
CASSRQRNYEQYF,TGTGCCAGCAGTCGACAGAGGAACTACGAGCAGTACTTC,TRBV6-6,TRBJ2-7,NA,NA
CASSYGDTEAFF,TGTGCCAGCAGTTATGGGGACACTGAAGCTTTCTTT,TRBV6-6,TRBJ1-1,few,NA
CSATQGNQETQYF,TGCAGCGCGACGCAGGGAAACCAAGAGACCCAGTACTTC,TRBV29-1,TRBJ2-5,NA,NA
CASREAAKPRLTF,TGTGCCAGCCGGGAGGCAGCGAAACCCCGCCTGACTTTC,TRBV28,TRBJ2-6,NA,TRBD2
CSVGDRGAYNEQFF,TGCAGTGTGGGGGACAGGGGGGCCTACAATGAGCAGTTCTTC,TRBV20-1,TRBJ2-1,once,TRBD1
CASSPGGGSYTF,TGTGCCAGCAGCCCGGGGGGTGGCAGCTACACCTTC,TRBV27,TRBJ1-2,NA,NA
CASRPSTLTGQETQYF,TGTGCCAGCAGACCCTCGACCTTGACGGGGCAAGAGACCCAGTACTTC,TRBV12-3/TRBV12-4,TRBJ2-5,few,NA
CASSLFGGTNQETQYF,TGTGCCAGCAGCTTATTTGGGGGGACTAATCAAGAGACCCAGTACTTC,TRBV7-2,TRBJ2-5,NA,TRBD2
CAWSVGIGTQYF,TGTGCCTGGAGTGTAGGTATAGGGACGCAGTATTTT,TRBV30,TRBJ2-3,few,NA
CASSQYRGGETQYF,TGCGCCAGCAGCCAGTACAGGGGAGGAGAGACCCAGTACTTC,TRBV4-1,TRBJ2-5,NA,NA
CASSPILAGGPSYEQYF,TGTGCCAGCAGCCCAATACTAGCGGGAGGGCCCTCTTATGAGCAGTACTTC,TRBV27,TRBJ2-7,NA,TRBD2
CSVAPRTSTDTQYF,TGCAGCGTTGCTCCCAGGACCAGCACAGATACGCAGTATTTT,TRBV29-1,TRBJ2-3,few,NA
CASSLTRTGTNGYTF,TGTGCCAGCAGTTTAACCCGGACAGGGACGAACGGCTACACCTTC,TRBV27,TRBJ1-2,NA,TRBD1
CAWSVHPRQQYGYTF,TGTGCCTGGAGTGTACACCCCCGACAGCAATATGGCTACACCTTC,TRBV30,TRBJ1-2,NA,NA
CSGEGQQETQYF,TGCAGTGGGGAGGGACAACAAGAGACCCAGTACTTC,TRBV20-1,TRBJ2-5,NA,NA
CASSVGGVDNEQFF,TGTGCCAGCAGCGTCGGGGGAGTGGATAATGAGCAGTTCTTC,TRBV9,TRBJ2-1,NA,NA
CASSDSRTDTQYF,TGTGCCAGCAGTGACTCTCGCACAGATACGCAGTATTTT,TRBV6-5,TRBJ2-3,NA,NA
CASSQEVRSDTQYF,TGCGCCAGCAGCCAAGAAGTGCGGTCCGATACGCAGTATTTT,TRBV4-3,TRBJ2-3,NA,NA
CSAEQRNPYEQYF,TGCAGCGCTGAACAGAGAAACCCCTACGAGCAGTACTTC,TRBV29-1,TRBJ2-7,NA,NA
CSARDLRDRGTLGYTF,TGCAGTGCTAGAGATCTCCGGGACAGGGGGACTCTTGGCTACACCTTC,TRBV20-1,TRBJ1-2,NA,TRBD1
CASSKESGRDNEQYF,TGTGCCAGCAGCAAAGAATCTGGCAGGGATAACGAGCAGTACTTC,TRBV21-1,TRBJ2-7,many,NA
CSAWGGGDNNEQFF,TGCAGCGCCTGGGGAGGGGGCGATAACAATGAGCAGTTCTTC,TRBV29-1,TRBJ2-1,NA,NA
CASSPLAGVGYEQYF,TGTGCCAGCAGTCCATTAGCGGGAGTTGGCTACGAGCAGTACTTC,TRBV27,TRBJ2-7,NA,TRBD2